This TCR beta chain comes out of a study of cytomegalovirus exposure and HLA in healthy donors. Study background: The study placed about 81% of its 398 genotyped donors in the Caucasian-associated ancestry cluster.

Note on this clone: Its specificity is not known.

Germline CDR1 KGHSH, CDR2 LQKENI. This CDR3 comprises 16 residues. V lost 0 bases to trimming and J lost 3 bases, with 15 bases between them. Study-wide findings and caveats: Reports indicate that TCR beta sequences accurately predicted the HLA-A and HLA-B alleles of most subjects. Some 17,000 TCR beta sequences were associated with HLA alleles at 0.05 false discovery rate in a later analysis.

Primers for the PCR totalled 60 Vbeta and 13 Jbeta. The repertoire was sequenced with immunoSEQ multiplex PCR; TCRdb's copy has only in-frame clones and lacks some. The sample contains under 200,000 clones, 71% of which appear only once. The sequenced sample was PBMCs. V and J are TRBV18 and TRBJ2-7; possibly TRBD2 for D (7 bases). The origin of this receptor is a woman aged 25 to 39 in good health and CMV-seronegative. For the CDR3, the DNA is TGTGCCAGCTCACCACCGGAGGCGGGGGCCCTCTACGAGCAGTACTTC. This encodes CASSPPEAGALYEQYF.